Following are 30 T cell receptor beta chains from one sample sequenced in a study of beta chain features in type 1 diabetes. Sequencing targeted expressed TCRB transcripts, as all isolated RNA had been reverse transcribed. The data were produced by immunoSEQ multiplex PCR, yet TCRdb's version contains in-frame clones alone and is incomplete. The table has 150,000 to 200,000 clones, roughly 60% seen once. Overall study results and limits: When Type 1 diabetes patients were examined, their TCRB CDR3s proved moderately but significantly shorter in all four CD4+ subsets.

Which antigens these TCRs recognize remains unknown. Specimen: naive CD4+ T cells from blood. Receptors originate from a man aged 25-45 years with type 1 diabetes.

The gene calls are TRBV7-2 and TRBJ1-4; 7 bases match TRBD1. The V and J ends lost 5 bases and 4 bases, in that order; junction bases with no gene match: 4. This CDR3 spans 14 amino acids. Germline loops: CDR1 SGHTA, CDR2 FQGNSA. The CDR3 DNA follows: TGTGCCAGCAGCCGAACAGGGGATAATGAAAAACTGTTTTTT. Amino acids: CASSRTGDNEKLFF.

The rearrangement uses TRBV30 and TRBJ2-3, with TRBD1 matching over 9 bases. Germline-derived CDR1 and CDR2 are GTSNPN and SVGIG (reference sequence). J gave up 3 bases and V 6 bases, and 1 base lay outside the gene matches. This CDR3 has 12 amino acids. The CDR3: CACGTGTDTQYF. CDR3 DNA sequence: TGTGCCTGCGGGACAGGGACAGATACGCAGTATTTT.

Points on this clone: This same CDR3 is encoded by further DNA sequences in the sample. This rearrangement joins TRBV30 to TRBJ1-2; a weak D match, TRBD1 (6 bases). The V end was cut by 2 bases, the J end by 4 bases, with 8 bases between. This CDR3 region has 12 residues. Germline CDR1 is GTSNPN and CDR2 is SVGIG (reference sequence). CDR3: CAWSLTGYGYTF. CDR3 DNA sequence: TGTGCCTGGAGTTTGACAGGCTATGGCTACACCTTC.

The rearrangement uses TRBV4-1 and TRBJ2-3, with TRBD2 matching 7 bases. In germline, CDR1 is MGHRA, CDR2 YSYEKL. CDR3 length: 14 residues. Trimming removed 1 base from V and 4 bases from J; junction bases left unmatched: 2. The CDR3 is CASSQALAADTQYF. DNA for the CDR3: TGCGCCAGCAGCCAAGCTCTAGCGGCAGATACGCAGTATTTT.

V and J are TRBV18 and TRBJ2-3, with D perhaps TRBD1 (6 bases). V was shortened by 3 bases and J by 0 bases, with 13 bases between the two germline ends. The CDR3 has 16 amino acids. Germline V gene sequence: CDR1 KGHSH, CDR2 LQKENI. In DNA, the CDR3 is TGTGCCAGCTCACCGCAGGGGATTACTAGCACAGATACGCAGTATTTT. It specifies CASSPQGITSTDTQYF.

The V gene is TRBV6-5, the J gene TRBJ2-7, with D perhaps TRBD1 or TRBD2 (5 bases each). Per the germline V gene, CDR1 is MNHEY and CDR2 is SVGAGI. This CDR3 is 13 amino acids long. The germline V and J ends were trimmed by 5 bases and 9 bases, with 17 bases remaining between them. Here the CDR3 reads CASSTFGAPSQYF. In nucleotides, the CDR3 is TGTGCCAGCAGTACCTTCGGGGCACCCTCGCAGTACTTC.

This chain uses TRBV6-5 with TRBJ1-6, with 12 bases that match TRBD1. Trimming cost V 10 bases and J 14 bases; bases outside gene matches: 9. This CDR3 has 13 residues. Germline V gene lookup returns CDR1 MNHEY and CDR2 SVGAGI. The CDR3 sequence is CATHGTGGDSLHF. The CDR3 DNA reads TGTGCCACGCACGGGACAGGGGGCGATTCCCTCCACTTT.

To note about this clone: A junction boundary mismatches the germline segment, possibly from a read error. The rearrangement uses TRBV4-1 and TRBJ1-6, with D perhaps matching TRBD1 (6 bases). This CDR3 spans 16 amino acids. CDR1 MGHRA and CDR2 YSYEKL come from the germline V gene. CDR3 in DNA: TGCGCCAGCAGCCAAGATACGGACAGCCATAATTCGCCCCTCCACTTT. Amino acids: CASSQDTDSHNSPLHF.

CDR3 loop: CSVEDPRGRGAFF. CDR3 nucleotide sequence: TGCAGCGTTGAAGACCCCAGGGGGCGTGGAGCTTTCTTT. This chain links TRBV29-1 with TRBJ1-1; 8 bases match TRBD1. CDR1 and CDR2 from the germline V gene are SQVTM and ANQGSEA. V dropped 0 bases and J dropped 10; count of bases not matched to a gene: 7. CDR3 size: 13 residues.

The chain links TRBV10-3 to TRBJ2-5; perhaps TRBD1 as D (5 bases). Germline V lookup: CDR1 ENHRY, CDR2 SYGVKD. The CDR3 runs to 15 residues. Trimming left V 6 bases short and J 2 bases short, with 16 bases between. In DNA, the CDR3 is TGTGCCATCAGAAAAACGACAGTGAATCAAGAGACCCAGTACTTC. Protein product: CAIRKTTVNQETQYF.

This sequence joins TRBV7-9 and TRBJ2-3, with 7 bases matching TRBD2. With V trimmed by 0 bases and J by 2 bases, 5 bases remained unmatched. The CDR3 extends over 16 amino acids. Germline CDR1 and CDR2: SEHNR and FQNEAQ (reference sequence). DNA of the CDR3: TGTGCCAGCAGCTTAGCGCTCCGGGGGGACACAGATACGCAGTATTTT. Amino acids: CASSLALRGDTDTQYF.

The chain links TRBV30 to TRBJ2-4; 8 bases agree with TRBD1. Trimming removed 4 bases from V and 0 bases from J; junction bases left unmatched: 8. Looked up from germline, CDR1 is GTSNPN and CDR2 is SVGIG (reference sequence). CDR3 size: 16 residues. CDR3 DNA sequence: TGTGCCTGGACTTCACAGGGGGGTTTAGCCAAAAACATTCAGTACTTC. This sequence encodes CAWTSQGGLAKNIQYF.

V is TRBV4-3 and J is TRBJ2-5; no firm D call. CDR1 and CDR2 (germline): LGHNA, YSLEER. The CDR3 consists of 13 residues. V was trimmed by 5 bases and J by 2 bases, leaving 9 bases between them. CDR3 sequence: CASSGQYQETQYF. CDR3 DNA sequence: TGCGCCAGCAGCGGGCAGTATCAAGAGACCCAGTACTTC.

The chain is built from TRBV5-1 and TRBJ2-3; D uncertain. Trimming removed 0 bases from V and 0 bases from J, with 8 bases in between. This CDR3 contains 15 residues. Per germline, CDR1 SGHRS and CDR2 YFSETQ. CDR3 loop: CASSLAPASTDTQYF. The CDR3, as DNA: TGCGCCAGCAGCTTGGCTCCAGCCAGCACAGATACGCAGTATTTT.

As for this clone: Additional DNA sequences in this sample encode the identical CDR3. This chain uses TRBV7-9 with TRBJ2-3, with D perhaps matching TRBD1 (6 bases). CDR1 and CDR2 (germline): SEHNR, FQNEAQ (reference sequence). The CDR3 runs to 12 residues. V lost 5 bases and J 5 bases, leaving 8 bases between the germline ends. This CDR3 is CASSRRGDTQYF. In DNA, the CDR3 is TGTGCCAGCAGCCGCAGGGGAGATACGCAGTATTTT.

The chain is built from TRBV9 and TRBJ2-1; tentative D call: TRBD2 (6 bases). Trimming took 0 bases from V and 8 from J, leaving 15 bases between them. CDR1 SGDLS and CDR2 YYNGEE come from the germline V gene. The CDR3 spans 15 residues. CDR3 loop: CASSVEGGSSHEQFF. The CDR3 DNA sequence: TGTGCCAGCAGCGTAGAAGGAGGGTCCTCCCATGAGCAGTTCTTC.

V is TRBV9 and J is TRBJ2-5, with D unresolved. CDR1 is SGDLS, CDR2 YYNGEE, per germline. V lost 4 bases and J lost 2, with 9 bases in between. The CDR3 covers 13 residues. The DNA of the CDR3 is TGTGCCAGCAGCTCAAGGATTCAAGAGACCCAGTACTTC. Translated: CASSSRIQETQYF.

The chain carries TRBV7-2 and TRBJ2-5; 8 bases match TRBD1. The CDR3 length is 16 residues. CDR1 and CDR2 (germline): SGHTA, FQGNSA. J was trimmed by 4 bases and V by 5 bases; bases with no gene match: 12. DNA for the CDR3: TGTGCCAGCAGCACGTTGACAGGGGCCCCCTCAGAGACCCAGTACTTC. Translated: CASSTLTGAPSETQYF.

The genes are TRBV29-1 and TRBJ2-7; D unresolved. CDR1 and CDR2 (germline): SQVTM, ANQGSEA. V shed 7 bases and J shed 3 bases, with 10 bases lying between them. The CDR3 is made up of 11 amino acids. CDR3 coding DNA: TGCAGCGCCTTAGACCGCTACGAGCAGTACTTC. It specifies CSALDRYEQYF.

The V call is TRBV7-9, the J call TRBJ1-1; D remains ambiguous. The V end was cut by 5 bases, the J end by 6 bases, with 16 bases between. The CDR3 length is 14 residues. Germline V gene lookup returns CDR1 SEHNR and CDR2 FQNEAQ (reference sequence). The CDR3 reads CASSQDGKGPEAFF. Written as DNA, the CDR3 is TGTGCCAGCAGCCAGGACGGGAAGGGTCCTGAAGCTTTCTTT. Full variable domain (missing parts from reference TRBV7-9 and TRBJ1-1): DTGVSQNPRHKITKRGQNVTFRCDPISEHNRLYWYRQTLGQGPEFLTYFQNEAQLEKSRLLSDRFSAERPKGSFSTLEIQRTEQGDSAMYLCASSQDGKGPEAFFGQGTRLTVV.

The chain joins TRBV4-3 to TRBJ1-3; D is undetermined. Germline CDR1 is LGHNA and CDR2 is YSLEER. The length of the CDR3 is 14 residues. V was shortened by 4 bases and J by 0 bases, with 7 bases between the two germline ends. This CDR3 reads CASSPAHSGNTIYF. As DNA, the CDR3 is TGCGCCAGCAGCCCGGCCCACTCTGGAAACACCATATATTTT.

This chain joins TRBV7-9 and TRBJ2-5; 8 nucleotides agree with TRBD2. The germline V gene encodes CDR1 SEHNR and CDR2 FQNEAQ (reference sequence). The CDR3 is made up of 14 amino acids. V shed 2 bases, J shed 3 bases, and the junction held 2 bases outside the gene matches. In nucleotides, the CDR3 is TGTGCCAGCAGCTTAATCGGGGGGGAAGAGACCCAGTACTTC. This encodes CASSLIGGEETQYF.

CDR3 bases: TGTGCCTGGGACAGGGCGGAAAACACCATATATTTT. Protein sequence: CAWDRAENTIYF. The chain couples TRBV30 to TRBJ1-3, with 7 nucleotides matching TRBD1. CDR1 is GTSNPN, CDR2 SVGIG, per germline (reference sequence). CDR3 length: 12 amino acids. V trimming: 5 bases; J trimming: 6 bases; junction bases outside the gene matches: 4.

This clone was observed a few times. The chain combines TRBV29-1 with TRBJ1-1; tentative D call: TRBD1 (6 bases). V was shortened by 3 bases and J by 5 bases, with 13 bases between the two germline ends. The CDR3 is made up of 13 amino acids. Germline CDR1 SQVTM, CDR2 ANQGSEA. CDR3 in amino acids: CSVELQGATEAFF. CDR3 in DNA: TGCAGCGTTGAGTTACAGGGTGCAACTGAAGCTTTCTTT. The entire variable domain, with the rest obtained from reference TRBV29-1 and TRBJ1-1, is as follows: SAVISQKPSRDICQRGTSLTIQCQVDSQVTMMFWYRQQPGQSLTLIATANQGSEATYESGFVIDKFPISRPNLTFSTLTVSNMSPEDSSIYLCSVELQGATEAFFGQGTRLTVV.

The chain is built from TRBV29-1 and TRBJ2-5; D assignment may be TRBD1 or TRBD2 (7 bases each). The germline V gene has CDR1 SQVTM and CDR2 ANQGSEA. Trimming cost V 6 bases and J 3 bases, with 14 bases left between them. The CDR3 has 13 residues. The DNA of the CDR3 is TGCAGCGTACCCAGGGGGAGGGAAGAGACCCAGTACTTC. It specifies CSVPRGREETQYF.

The CDR3 protein is CSVGSGATDTQYF. In DNA, the CDR3 is TGCAGCGTTGGTAGCGGGGCCACAGATACGCAGTATTTT. The gene calls are TRBV29-1 and TRBJ2-3, with 8 bases lining up with TRBD2. The CDR3 sequence is 13 residues long. Germline CDR1 reads SQVTM; CDR2 reads ANQGSEA. The J segment lost 2 bases and the V segment lost 4 bases, leaving 2 bases of the junction unmatched.

The V and J genes are TRBV2 and TRBJ2-3; weak D call: TRBD2 (5 bases). Trimming left V 6 bases short and J 6 bases short, with 7 bases between. This CDR3 has 11 residues. Germline V gene lookup returns CDR1 SNHLY and CDR2 FYNNEI. This CDR3 is CASRRVDTQYF. The CDR3 bases are TGTGCCAGCAGGAGGGTGGATACGCAGTATTTT.

The gene calls are TRBV29-1 and TRBJ1-2; D gene unclear. The CDR3 is 12 residues long. CDR1 is SQVTM, CDR2 ANQGSEA, per germline. V lost 2 bases and J lost 5, with 9 bases in between. The CDR3 nucleotides are TGCAGCGTTGAATTGCCGAAGTATGGCTACACCTTC. Amino acid sequence: CSVELPKYGYTF.

The J gene is TRBJ2-1, the V gene TRBV7-9, with 7 bases lining up with TRBD1. The V gene end was trimmed by 5 bases and the J gene end by 0 bases; junction bases not matched to a gene: 7. Germline-derived CDR1 and CDR2 are SEHNR and FQNEAQ (reference sequence). The CDR3 is 16 residues long. The DNA of the CDR3 is TGTGCCAGCAGCGGCTACAGGGGCAGCTCCTACAATGAGCAGTTCTTC. Protein sequence: CASSGYRGSSYNEQFF.

The chain carries TRBV23-1 and TRBJ2-2; D may be TRBD2 (5 bases). TRBV23-1 is flagged as an ORF with uncertain function. The V end lost 8 bases, the J end lost 8 bases, and 6 bases lay between the germline ends. The CDR3 runs to 10 residues. The CDR3 nucleotides read TGCGCCAGCCGGGGTGGGGAGCTGTTTTTT. Translating gives CASRGGELFF.